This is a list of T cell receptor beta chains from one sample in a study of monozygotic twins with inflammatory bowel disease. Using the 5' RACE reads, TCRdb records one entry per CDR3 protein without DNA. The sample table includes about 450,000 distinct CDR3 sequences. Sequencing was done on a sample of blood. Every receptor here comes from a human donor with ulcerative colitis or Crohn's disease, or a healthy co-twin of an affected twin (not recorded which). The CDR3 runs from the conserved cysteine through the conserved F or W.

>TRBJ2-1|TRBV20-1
CSAPWLGRSNNEQFF
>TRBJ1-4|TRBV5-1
CASSLDVGLQNEKLFF
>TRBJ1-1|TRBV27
CASRQTGTILWFTEAFF
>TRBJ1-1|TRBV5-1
CASSLGDWGTEAFF
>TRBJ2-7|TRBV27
CASSLRKVSAYEQYF
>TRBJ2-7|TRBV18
CASSPERNTYEQYF
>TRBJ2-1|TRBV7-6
CASSLAPPTLYNEQFF
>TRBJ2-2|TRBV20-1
CSARQGVFSTGELFF
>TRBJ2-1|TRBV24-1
CATSEGPPYNEQFF
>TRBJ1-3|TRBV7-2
CASSPHQRGTGNTIYF
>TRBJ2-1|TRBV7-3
CASSPGLSSSYNEQFF
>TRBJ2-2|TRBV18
CASSPQAVNTGELFF
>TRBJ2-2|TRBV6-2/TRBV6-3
CASSYGTIGELFF
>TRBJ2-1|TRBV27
CASRRQALGNEQFF
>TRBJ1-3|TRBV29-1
CSVEDLRGNTIYF
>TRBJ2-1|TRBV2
CASSVQGFHNEQFF
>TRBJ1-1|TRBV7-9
CASSPGTGRDTEAFF
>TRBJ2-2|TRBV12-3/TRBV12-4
CASRGTVNTGELFF
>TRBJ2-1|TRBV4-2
CASSQDLGGTGYNEQFF
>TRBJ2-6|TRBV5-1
CASSLEASGANVLTF
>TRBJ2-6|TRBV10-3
CAISDINKLTGANVLTF
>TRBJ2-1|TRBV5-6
CASSPRDSYNEQFF
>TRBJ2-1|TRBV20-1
CSARDPGVPGEQFF
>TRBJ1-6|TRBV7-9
CASSQATDLTPLHF
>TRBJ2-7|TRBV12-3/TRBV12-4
CASRSTGLADEQYF
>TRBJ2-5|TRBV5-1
CASSLPNLAGGGETQYF
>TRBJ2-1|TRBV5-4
CASSSRPITEQFF
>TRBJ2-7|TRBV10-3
CAISESGQSRGYEQYF
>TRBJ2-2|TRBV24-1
CATANRAGELFF